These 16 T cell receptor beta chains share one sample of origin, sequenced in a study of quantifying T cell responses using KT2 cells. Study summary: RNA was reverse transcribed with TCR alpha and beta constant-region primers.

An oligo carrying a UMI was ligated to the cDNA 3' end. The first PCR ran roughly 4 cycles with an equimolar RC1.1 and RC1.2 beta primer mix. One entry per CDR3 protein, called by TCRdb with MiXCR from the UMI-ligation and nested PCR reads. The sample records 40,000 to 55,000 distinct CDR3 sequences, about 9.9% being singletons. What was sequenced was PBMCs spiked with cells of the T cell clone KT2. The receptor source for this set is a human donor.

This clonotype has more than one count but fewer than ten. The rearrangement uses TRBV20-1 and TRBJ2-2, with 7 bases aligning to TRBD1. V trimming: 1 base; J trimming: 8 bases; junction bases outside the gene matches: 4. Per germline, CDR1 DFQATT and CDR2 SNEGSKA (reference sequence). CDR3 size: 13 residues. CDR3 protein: CSARAPQGGELFF. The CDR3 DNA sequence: TGCAGTGCTAGAGCTCCACAGGGGGGGGAGCTGTTTTTT.

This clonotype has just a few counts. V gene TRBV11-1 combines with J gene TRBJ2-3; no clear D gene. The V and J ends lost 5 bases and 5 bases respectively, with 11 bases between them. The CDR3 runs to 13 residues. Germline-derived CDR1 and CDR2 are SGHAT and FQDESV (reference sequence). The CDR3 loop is CASSAVVKDTQYF. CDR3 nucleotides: TGTGCCAGCAGCGCAGTCGTTAAAGATACGCAGTATTTT.

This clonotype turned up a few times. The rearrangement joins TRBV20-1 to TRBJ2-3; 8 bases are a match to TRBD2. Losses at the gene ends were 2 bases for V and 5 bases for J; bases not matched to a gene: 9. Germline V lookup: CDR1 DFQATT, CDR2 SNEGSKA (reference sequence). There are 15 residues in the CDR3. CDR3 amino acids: CSARLPSGSRDTQYF. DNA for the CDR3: TGCAGTGCTAGACTGCCCAGCGGGAGTAGAGATACGCAGTATTTT.

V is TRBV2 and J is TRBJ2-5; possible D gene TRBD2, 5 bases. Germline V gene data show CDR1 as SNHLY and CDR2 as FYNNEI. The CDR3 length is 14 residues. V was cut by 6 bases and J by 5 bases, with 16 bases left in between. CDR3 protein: CASSFGKGGETQYF. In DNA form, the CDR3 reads TGTGCCAGCAGCTTCGGGAAGGGTGGGGAGACCCAGTACTTC.

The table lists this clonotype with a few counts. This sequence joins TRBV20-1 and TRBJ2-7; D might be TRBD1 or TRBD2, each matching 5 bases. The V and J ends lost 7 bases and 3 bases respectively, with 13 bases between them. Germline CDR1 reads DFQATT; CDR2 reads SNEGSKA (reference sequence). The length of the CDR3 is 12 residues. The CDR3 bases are TGCAGTGGTCAGGGACGGATCTACGAGCAGTACTTC. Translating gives CSGQGRIYEQYF.

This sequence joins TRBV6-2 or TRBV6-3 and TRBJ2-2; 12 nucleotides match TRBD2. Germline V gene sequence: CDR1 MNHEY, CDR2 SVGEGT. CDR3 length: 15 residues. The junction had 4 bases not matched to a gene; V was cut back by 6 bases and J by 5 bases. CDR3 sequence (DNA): TGTGCCAGCAGCCAGACTAGCGGGAGAACCGGGGAGCTGTTTTTT. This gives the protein CASSQTSGRTGELFF.

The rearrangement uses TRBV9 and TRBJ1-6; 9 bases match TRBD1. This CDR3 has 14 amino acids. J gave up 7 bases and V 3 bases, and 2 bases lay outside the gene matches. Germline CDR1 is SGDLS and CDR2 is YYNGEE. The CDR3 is CASSGQGGNSPLHF. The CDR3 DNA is TGTGCCAGCAGCGGACAGGGGGGGAATTCACCCCTCCACTTT.

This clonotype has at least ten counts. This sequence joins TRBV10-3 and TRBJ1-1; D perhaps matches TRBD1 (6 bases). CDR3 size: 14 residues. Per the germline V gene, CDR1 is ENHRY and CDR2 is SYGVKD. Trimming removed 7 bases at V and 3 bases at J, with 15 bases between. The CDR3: CAITLGQFDTEAFF. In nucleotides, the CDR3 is TGTGCCATCACCCTAGGACAGTTTGACACTGAAGCTTTCTTT.

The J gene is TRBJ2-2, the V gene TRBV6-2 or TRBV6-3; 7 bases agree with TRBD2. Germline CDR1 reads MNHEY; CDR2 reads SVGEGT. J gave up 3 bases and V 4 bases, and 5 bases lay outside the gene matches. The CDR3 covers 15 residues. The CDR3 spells CASSWLAEDTGELFF. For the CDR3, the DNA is TGTGCCAGCAGTTGGCTAGCGGAAGACACCGGGGAGCTGTTTTTT.

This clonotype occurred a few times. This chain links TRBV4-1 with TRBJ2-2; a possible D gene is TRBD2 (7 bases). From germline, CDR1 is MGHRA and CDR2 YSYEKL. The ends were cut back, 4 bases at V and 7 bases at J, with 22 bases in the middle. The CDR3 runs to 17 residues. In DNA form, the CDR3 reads TGCGCCAGCAGCCTTCCCCCACCGGGGGGCGCGGGCGGGGAGCTGTTTTTT. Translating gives CASSLPPPGGAGGELFF.

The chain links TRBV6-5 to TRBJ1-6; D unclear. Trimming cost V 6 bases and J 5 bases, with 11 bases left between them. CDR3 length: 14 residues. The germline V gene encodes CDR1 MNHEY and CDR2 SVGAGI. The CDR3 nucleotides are TGTGCCAGCAGCCCTGTAGGGCATAATTCACCCCTCCACTTT. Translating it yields CASSPVGHNSPLHF.

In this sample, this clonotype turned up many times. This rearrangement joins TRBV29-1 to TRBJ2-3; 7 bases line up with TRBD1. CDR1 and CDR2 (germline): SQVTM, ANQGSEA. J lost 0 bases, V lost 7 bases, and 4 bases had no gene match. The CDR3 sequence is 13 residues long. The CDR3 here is CSAGTASTDTQYF. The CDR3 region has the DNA TGCAGCGCCGGGACAGCAAGCACAGATACGCAGTATTTT.

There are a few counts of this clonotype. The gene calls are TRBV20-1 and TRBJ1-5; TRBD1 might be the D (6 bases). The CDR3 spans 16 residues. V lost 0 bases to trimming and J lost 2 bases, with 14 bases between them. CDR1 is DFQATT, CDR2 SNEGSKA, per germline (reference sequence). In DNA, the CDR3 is TGCAGTGCTAGAGATCGCCGGGACAACCGCAATCAGCCCCAGCATTTT. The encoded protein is CSARDRRDNRNQPQHF.

The CDR3 nucleotides are TGTGCCAGCAGCCTCGCAGCGGGACCCTTCGAGCAGTACTTC. Translation: CASSLAAGPFEQYF. The chain is built from TRBV7-3 and TRBJ2-7; 7 bases match TRBD2. The CDR3 runs to 14 residues. Germline loops: CDR1 SGHTA, CDR2 FQGTGA. J was trimmed by 6 bases and V by 5 bases; bases with no gene match: 10.

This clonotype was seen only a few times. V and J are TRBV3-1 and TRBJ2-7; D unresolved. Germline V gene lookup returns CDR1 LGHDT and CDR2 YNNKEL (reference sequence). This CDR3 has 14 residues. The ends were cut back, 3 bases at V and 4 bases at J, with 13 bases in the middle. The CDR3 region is CASSQTAKGYEQYF. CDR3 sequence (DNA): TGTGCCAGCAGCCAGACCGCGAAAGGTTACGAGCAGTACTTC.

Here the CDR3 DNA reads TGTGCCAGCAGTGAACTTGCTACTAGCATCTACGAGCAGTACTTC. Residues: CASSELATSIYEQYF. V gene TRBV6-1 combines with J gene TRBJ2-7; D is possibly TRBD2 (6 bases). Trimming took off 2 bases at V and 3 bases at J, with 14 bases between the two ends. CDR1 is MNHNS and CDR2 is SASEGT in the germline V gene. The CDR3 consists of 15 residues.